This TCR beta chain was found in a study of shared clonotypes between healthy human individuals. This clone was recorded once. As yet, its antigen is unknown. Study conclusions and caveats: At large depth, rarefaction still showed sorted-subset sequencing to be incomplete. Clonotypes that were shared across a few donors made up roughly 5% of naive CD4 clonotypes. Researchers sampled blood only, noting tissue repertoires likely differ.

CDR1 is MGHRA, CDR2 YSYEKL, per germline. Trimming at V came to 2 bases and at J to 4 bases, leaving 5 bases not matched to a gene. The CDR3 spans 15 residues. Assay used: immunoSEQ multiplex PCR; TCRdb lists only in-frame clones, some missing. Of 1,100,000 or so clones in the sample, about four fifths were seen once. This sequence joins TRBV4-1 and TRBJ2-7; 10 bases line up with TRBD2. The source is a man younger than 30 in good health. Some clones in this sample may be carry-over from other donors' samples. The sequenced sample consisted of memory CD4+ T cells from PBMCs. Subset specified: CD45RA-negative fraction. The CDR3 region is CASSQRGLAVYEQYF. The DNA of the CDR3 is TGCGCCAGCAGCCAACGCGGACTAGCGGTTTACGAGCAGTACTTC.